This TCR beta chain is drawn from a study of cytomegalovirus exposure and HLA in healthy donors. The V and J ends lost 5 bases and 1 base respectively, with 11 bases between them. Germline loops: CDR1 WNHNN, CDR2 SYGVQD (reference sequence). CDR3 length equals 14 residues. This clone was detected many times. Primers: 60 Vbeta forward and 13 Jbeta reverse. TCRdb's copy holds only in-frame clones and misses some; the assay was immunoSEQ multiplex PCR. The sample lists 120,000 to 150,000 clones; about 75% were seen once. The specimen was PBMCs. The chain is built from TRBV10-1 and TRBJ1-1; D is unresolved. The receptor was derived from a woman in her 30s in good health and CMV-seronegative. Here the CDR3 DNA reads TGCGCCAGCAGTCCAATTCGGTCGAACACTGAAGCTTTCTTT. This gives the protein CASSPIRSNTEAFF.